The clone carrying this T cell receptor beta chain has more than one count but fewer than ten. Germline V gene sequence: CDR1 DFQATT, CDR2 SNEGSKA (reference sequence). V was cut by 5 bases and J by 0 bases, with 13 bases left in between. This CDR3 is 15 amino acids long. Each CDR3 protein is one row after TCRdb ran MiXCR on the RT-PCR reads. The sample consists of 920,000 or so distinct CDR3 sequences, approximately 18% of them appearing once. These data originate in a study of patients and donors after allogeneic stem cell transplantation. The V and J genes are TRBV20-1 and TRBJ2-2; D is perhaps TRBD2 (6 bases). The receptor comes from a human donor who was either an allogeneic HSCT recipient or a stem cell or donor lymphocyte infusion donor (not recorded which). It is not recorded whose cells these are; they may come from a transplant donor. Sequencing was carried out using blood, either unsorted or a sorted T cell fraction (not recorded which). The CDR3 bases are TGCAGTGCTTTAAATGGACTAACGAACACCGGGGAGCTGTTTTTT. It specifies CSALNGLTNTGELFF.